The clone carrying this TCR beta chain was seen more than once but under ten times. The entry originates in a study of early T cells in non-severe SARS-CoV-2 infection. Study information: Investigators sequenced bulk RNA drawn from unsorted whole blood, and chains remained unpaired.

The CDR3 contains 14 residues. In germline, CDR1 is SEHNR, CDR2 FQNEAQ (reference sequence). The V and J ends lost 6 bases and 3 bases, in that order; junction bases with no gene match: 4. TCRdb used MiXCR to reprocess the 5' RACE reads, holding one entry per CDR3 protein. Of some 40,000 distinct CDR3 sequences in the sample, less than 6.5% were seen once. This TCR derives from an adult who was a healthcare worker with PCR-confirmed SARS-CoV-2 infection or an uninfected control (not recorded which). The sample was whole blood. The rearrangement joins TRBV7-9 to TRBJ2-7, with TRBD1 matching over 11 bases. In DNA form, the CDR3 reads TGTGCCAGCAGTCCGGGACAGGGGGGCTACGAGCAGTACTTC. Translated: CASSPGQGGYEQYF.